These 28 T cell receptor beta chains originate from one sample sequenced in a study of T cell repertoires in cytomegalovirus infection. TCRdb independently ran MiXCR on the reads; one entry per CDR3 protein. The sample lists 900,000 to 950,000 distinct CDR3 sequences; approximately 31% were seen once. These TCRs are of unknown antigen specificity. The sequences come from cultured CD8+ T cells from PBMCs, collected from culture after CMV antigen stimulation. The receptors shown here come from a human donor in good health (CMV status not recorded). Some clones in this sample may be carry-over from other donors' samples.

The chain has TRBV7-6 and TRBJ1-1; perhaps TRBD1 as D (6 bases). The V end was cut by 1 base, the J end by 0 bases, with 15 bases between. The CDR3 covers 17 residues. Germline loops: CDR1 SGHVS, CDR2 FNYEAQ. CDR3 residues: CASSLDPGQSMNTEAFF. The DNA for the CDR3 is TGTGCCAGCAGCTTAGACCCGGGACAAAGTATGAACACTGAAGCTTTCTTT.

The chain joins TRBV27 to TRBJ1-1; TRBD1 matches at 10 bases. Germline V gene data show CDR1 as MNHEY and CDR2 as SMNVEV (reference sequence). The J segment lost 7 bases and the V segment lost 7 bases, leaving 6 bases of the junction unmatched. CDR3 length: 13 residues. In nucleotides, the CDR3 is TGTGCCAGCATTGACAGGGGGCGGGTTGAAGCTTTCTTT. Protein: CASIDRGRVEAFF.

With regard to this clonotype: Since a much larger clone is just one base distant, this may be a read error. The chain uses TRBV7-2 and TRBJ1-5; TRBD1 matches at 8 bases. CDR3 length: 15 residues. V trimming: 4 bases; J trimming: 7 bases; junction bases outside the gene matches: 9. CDR1 is SGHTA, CDR2 FQGNSA, per germline. CDR3 in DNA: TGTGCCAGCAGCTATCGGACAGGGTACAAGCAGCCCCAGCATTTT. It is translated as CASSYRTGYKQPQHF.

This clonotype was seen a handful of times. This chain connects TRBV7-9 to TRBJ2-3; maybe TRBD2 (6 bases). CDR3 length equals 16 residues. The V end was cut by 1 base, the J end by 6 bases, with 17 bases between. Germline V lookup: CDR1 SEHNR, CDR2 FQNEAQ (reference sequence). DNA for the CDR3: TGTGCCAGCAGCTTAGATAAAGGCGGGGACGGGGATACGCAGTATTTT. This encodes CASSLDKGGDGDTQYF.

This clonotype has at least ten counts. The chain employs TRBV7-6 and TRBJ1-1, with a tentative D call TRBD1 (5 bases). V dropped 5 bases and J dropped 0 bases, with 13 bases sitting between them. This CDR3 region has 15 residues. From germline, CDR1 is SGHVS and CDR2 FNYEAQ. CDR3 DNA sequence: TGTGCCAGCAGCCTGGGACCGAGAATGAACACTGAAGCTTTCTTT. Its protein is CASSLGPRMNTEAFF.

This clonotype has just a few counts. The V call is TRBV7-9, the J call TRBJ2-3; 11 bases map to TRBD1. This CDR3 has 15 residues. Germline trimming cut 6 bases from V and 5 bases from J; bases unmatched to any gene: 7. Germline CDR1 reads SEHNR; CDR2 reads FQNEAQ (reference sequence). The CDR3 region has the DNA TGTGCCAGCAGGGATGGACAGGGGGCTAAAGATACGCAGTATTTT. It specifies CASRDGQGAKDTQYF.

The V call is TRBV2, the J call TRBJ2-3, with D possibly matching TRBD2 (5 bases). Germline CDR1 SNHLY, CDR2 FYNNEI. This CDR3 has 14 amino acids. DNA for the CDR3: TGTGCTGCGCCAACTGGGAGCAGCACAGATACGCAGTATTTT. This translates into CAAPTGSSTDTQYF.

The chain employs TRBV19 and TRBJ1-2; D gene uncertain. V gave up 5 bases and J gave up 5 bases, with 21 bases separating them. This CDR3 has 16 amino acids. CDR1 and CDR2 (germline): LNHDA, SQIVND (reference sequence). As DNA, the CDR3 is TGTGCCAGTAGTCCGTCGCTGGGGTCCAAAGGGTATGGCTACACCTTC. This sequence encodes CASSPSLGSKGYGYTF.

This clonotype has just a few counts. The chain is built from TRBV19 and TRBJ1-2; no clear D. This CDR3 contains 14 residues. Germline V CDR1 and CDR2: LNHDA, SQIVND (reference sequence). V gave up 10 bases and J gave up 7 bases, with 22 bases separating them. This chain's CDR3 is CATRPGGKESGYTF. Here the CDR3 DNA reads TGTGCCACCAGACCGGGAGGGAAGGAAAGTGGCTACACCTTC.

This clonotype has more than one count but fewer than ten. V is TRBV28 and J is TRBJ1-4, with unresolved D. V shed 7 bases and J shed 3 bases, with 24 bases lying between them. Germline assignment: CDR1 MDHEN and CDR2 SYDVKM. CDR3 length equals 18 residues. The CDR3 is CASTYSLFKWGANEKLFF. Here the CDR3 DNA reads TGTGCCAGCACTTATTCTCTCTTCAAATGGGGAGCTAATGAAAAACTGTTTTTT.

This chain links TRBV20-1 with TRBJ2-1, with 10 bases that match TRBD2. The CDR3 has 15 amino acids. From germline, CDR1 is DFQATT and CDR2 SNEGSKA (reference sequence). V trimming: 0 bases; J trimming: 5 bases; junction bases outside the gene matches: 4. The chain's CDR3 is CSARDVAGGNNEQFF. The CDR3 coding sequence is TGCAGTGCTAGAGATGTAGCGGGGGGCAACAATGAGCAGTTCTTC.

The sample holds one count of this clonotype. V is TRBV19 and J is TRBJ1-1; D perhaps matches TRBD1 (6 bases). Germline CDR1 reads LNHDA; CDR2 reads SQIVND (reference sequence). The CDR3 spans 14 residues. V dropped 0 bases and J dropped 6 bases, with 11 bases sitting between them. CDR3 coding DNA: TGTGCCAGTAGTATAGATCAGGGGAAGCCTGAAGCTTTCTTT. Amino acids: CASSIDQGKPEAFF.

This clonotype was counted between two and nine times. The chain uses TRBV7-9 and TRBJ2-1, with D possibly being TRBD2 (6 bases). This CDR3 is 15 amino acids long. In germline, CDR1 is SEHNR, CDR2 FQNEAQ (reference sequence). The V gene lost 5 bases and the J gene lost 3 bases, with 14 bases spanning the gap. The CDR3 reads CASSPPRENYNEQFF. DNA for the CDR3: TGTGCCAGCAGCCCCCCGCGGGAAAACTACAATGAGCAGTTCTTC.

This clonotype was seen a few times. The chain carries TRBV28 and TRBJ2-1, with D possibly matching TRBD1 (6 bases). This CDR3 is 15 amino acids long. Deletions cut 8 bases from V and 3 bases from J, with 17 bases between. CDR1 and CDR2 from the germline V gene are MDHEN and SYDVKM. In DNA form, the CDR3 reads TGTGCCAGCGACGCGACAGGTACTATCTACAATGAGCAGTTCTTC. It codes for CASDATGTIYNEQFF.

The sample holds a few counts of this clonotype. This rearrangement joins TRBV27 to TRBJ1-4; D gene unclear. Germline CDR1 is MNHEY and CDR2 is SMNVEV (reference sequence). The CDR3 length is 14 residues. V was shortened by 8 bases and J by 4 bases, with 14 bases between the two germline ends. CDR3 DNA sequence: TGTGCCAGCCTTGGACCTGGCAGTAATGAAAAACTGTTTTTT. It specifies CASLGPGSNEKLFF.

This clonotype occurred a few times. The CDR3 protein is CASSEPTQGMNTEAFF. The CDR3 DNA follows: TGCGCCAGCAGTGAGCCCACACAGGGTATGAACACTGAAGCTTTCTTT. The gene calls are TRBV10-2 and TRBJ1-1, with TRBD1 as a possible D gene (6 bases). V was pared by 2 bases and J by 0 bases, with 13 bases between. The CDR3 is made up of 16 amino acids. Germline assignment: CDR1 WSHSY and CDR2 SAAADI.

V and J are TRBV5-8 and TRBJ1-2; D gene ambiguous. Trimming stripped 2 bases from V and 0 bases from J, with 8 bases between. This CDR3 is 14 amino acids long. CDR1 is SGHTS and CDR2 is YDEGEE in the germline V gene. In nucleotides, the CDR3 is TGTGCCAGCAGCTTTGGCAGCGCTAACTATGGCTACACCTTC. Protein: CASSFGSANYGYTF.

The chain has TRBV6-2 or TRBV6-3 and TRBJ2-1, with TRBD2 matching over 11 bases. V shed 7 bases, J shed 9 bases, and the junction held 8 bases outside the gene matches. Looked up from germline, CDR1 is MNHEY and CDR2 is SVGEGT. The CDR3 length is 14 residues. Written as DNA, the CDR3 is TGTGCCAGCACTCCGGGACTAGCGGCGACTGAGCAGTTCTTC. As protein: CASTPGLAATEQFF.

This clonotype appeared once. The V and J genes are TRBV5-6 and TRBJ2-7, with D tentatively TRBD1 or TRBD2 (6 bases each). Germline CDR1 SGHDT, CDR2 YYEEEE. This CDR3 spans 14 amino acids. V lost 0 bases and J lost 6, with 13 bases in between. The CDR3 nucleotides read TGTGCCAGCAGCTTGGAGGGGGGCGGTTTCGAGCAGTACGTC. The encoded protein is CASSLEGGGFEQYV.

The chain uses TRBV12-3 or TRBV12-4 and TRBJ2-7; a possible D gene is TRBD2 (6 bases). Trimming took 6 bases from V and 2 from J, leaving 14 bases between them. The CDR3 covers 14 residues. DNA for the CDR3: TGTGCCAGCAGCAACCCGGGAGCTCCCTACGAGCAGTACGTC. It is translated as CASSNPGAPYEQYV.

This clonotype was seen once. The chain couples TRBV9 to TRBJ1-2; 7 bases map to TRBD1. Germline V gene sequence: CDR1 SGDLS, CDR2 YYNGEE. The CDR3 runs to 13 residues. Trimming at V came to 7 bases and at J to 3 bases, leaving 6 bases not matched to a gene. The CDR3 nucleotides are TGTGCCAGCTATAGGACAGGAGACTATGGCTACACCTTC. It yields the protein CASYRTGDYGYTF.

This clonotype came up a few times. The rearrangement links TRBV10-2 to TRBJ2-7, with D perhaps matching TRBD1 (6 bases). Germline assignment: CDR1 WSHSY and CDR2 SAAADI. CDR3 length: 14 residues. V lost 2 bases and J lost 5, with 13 bases in between. In DNA form, the CDR3 reads TGCGCCAGCAGTGAGACAGGGCATAGGGACGAGCAGTACTTC. This codes for CASSETGHRDEQYF.

The chain joins TRBV4-1 to TRBJ1-2; D remains ambiguous. Trimming shortened V by 0 bases and J by 1 base, and 6 bases separated the two germline ends. Germline CDR1 is MGHRA and CDR2 is YSYEKL. This CDR3 is 14 amino acids long. The CDR3 loop is CASSQEGSNYGYTF. The CDR3 nucleotides read TGCGCCAGCAGCCAAGAGGGGAGTAACTATGGCTACACCTTC.

This clonotype has just a few counts. This sequence joins TRBV7-8 and TRBJ1-5; D is unresolved. Germline CDR1 SGHVS, CDR2 FQNEAQ. This CDR3 region has 15 residues. V was pared by 1 base and J by 6 bases, with 13 bases between. The CDR3, as DNA: TGTGCCAGCAGCTTAGGGGCCTCCGATGGTCAGCCCCAGCATTTT. Translation: CASSLGASDGQPQHF. Together with reference TRBV7-8 and TRBJ1-5, the CDR3 gives the full variable domain: GAGVSQSPRYKVAKRGQDVALRCDPISGHVSLFWYQQALGQGPEFLTYFQNEAQLDKSGLPSDRFFAERPEGSVSTLKIQRTQQEDSAVYLCASSLGASDGQPQHFGDGTRLSIL.

With regard to this clonotype: A much larger clone sits a single nucleotide away, making a read error possible. The chain combines TRBV12-3 or TRBV12-4 with TRBJ2-5; D remains ambiguous. This CDR3 comprises 13 residues. V lost 6 bases, J lost 3 bases, and 11 bases lay in between. CDR3 sequence reads: CASSFTEEETQYF. As DNA, the CDR3 is TGTGCCAGCAGCTTTACAGAGGAAGAGACCCAGTACTTC.

Only a few counts were recorded for this clonotype. The genes are TRBV7-8 and TRBJ2-1; the match to TRBD2 covers 11 bases. The CDR3 runs 16 residues. The V gene end was trimmed by 1 base and the J gene end by 4 bases; junction bases not matched to a gene: 3. Germline CDR1 and CDR2: SGHVS and FQNEAQ. CDR3 DNA sequence: TGTGCCAGCAGCTTAGGGGGGACTAGCGGATACAATGAGCAGTTCTTC. This sequence encodes CASSLGGTSGYNEQFF.

This clonotype was picked up many times. This chain joins TRBV19 and TRBJ1-2; 9 bases are a match to TRBD1. There are 15 residues in the CDR3. Trimming took 3 bases from V and 7 from J; bases not matched to a gene: 9. Per the germline V gene, CDR1 is LNHDA and CDR2 is SQIVND (reference sequence). CDR3 sequence: CASSIGQGFRGGYTF. In DNA, the CDR3 is TGTGCCAGTAGTATTGGACAGGGGTTCAGAGGTGGCTACACCTTC.

This chain uses TRBV3-1 with TRBJ2-3; TRBD2 matches 7 bases. Germline V gene sequence: CDR1 LGHDT, CDR2 YNNKEL (reference sequence). The CDR3 covers 16 residues. V lost 2 bases, J lost 6 bases, and 11 bases stayed unmatched. The chain's CDR3 is CASSQRPGTIEDTQYF. The CDR3 DNA follows: TGTGCCAGCAGCCAAAGACCTGGGACTATTGAGGATACGCAGTATTTT.